This entry is about one T cell receptor (beta chain). The data are from a study of cytomegalovirus exposure and HLA in healthy donors. The germline gives CDR1 MNHEY, CDR2 SMNVEV (reference sequence). Trimming cost V 6 bases and J 8 bases; bases outside gene matches: 8. This CDR3 contains 15 residues. Some clones are missing from TCRdb's copy, which holds only in-frame ones; the method was immunoSEQ multiplex PCR. The data contain under 200,000 clones, around 88% of them singletons. This receptor was obtained from a woman aged 18-30 years in good health and CMV-seronegative. This chain joins TRBV27 and TRBJ2-7; 15 nucleotides line up with TRBD2. The sample consisted of PBMCs. CDR3 in DNA: TGTGCCAGCAGGCTACGGACTAGCGGGGGGGCACAGCAGTACTTC. Its translation: CASRLRTSGGAQQYF.